One sample yielded the 20 T cell receptor beta chains listed below, sequenced in a study of response to subunit inactivated influenza vaccine (dated by TCRdb to 2017 to 2018). Library preparation used RT-PCR. The sample was run on an Illumina HiSeq 2500. TCRdb itself trimmed the public reads at Q25 with fastp, ran MiXCR and retained productive beta chains. CDR3 protein duplicates are merged, each entry listing the most common genes and DNA. The sample contains 300,000 to 350,000 distinct CDR3 sequences, around 20% of them found a single time. About 9.3% of the sample belongs to the ten largest clones. The material sequenced was PBMCs from blood, taken about 20 months after vaccination. The receptors originated from a man aged 50 to 75 who received an inactivated influenza vaccine. Donor details come from another sample of the same person, matched by shared clones.

This clonotype was seen many times. The V gene is TRBV20-1, the J gene TRBJ2-7; a weak D match, TRBD1 (5 bases). Looked up from germline, CDR1 is DFQATT and CDR2 is SNEGSKA (reference sequence). Trimming removed 2 bases at V and 5 bases at J, with 25 bases between. The CDR3 runs to 17 residues. CDR3: CSARPHAGQGGFHEQYF. The CDR3 DNA reads as TGCAGTGCTAGACCTCACGCCGGCCAGGGTGGTTTCCACGAGCAGTACTTC.

This clonotype was seen ten or more times. This chain connects TRBV4-2 to TRBJ1-2; D call uncertain. Germline CDR1 reads LGHNA; CDR2 reads YNFKEQ. This CDR3 comprises 15 residues. With 0 bases removed from V and 3 bases from J, the gap between germline ends came to 11 bases. Here the CDR3 reads CASSQDTYTYYGYTF. In nucleotides, the CDR3 is TGTGCCAGCAGCCAAGATACGTACACCTACTATGGCTACACCTTC.

The gene calls are TRBV7-3 and TRBJ1-2, with unresolved D. Germline loops: CDR1 SGHTA, CDR2 FQGTGA. The CDR3 runs to 14 residues. With 1 base removed from V and 3 bases from J, the gap between germline ends came to 9 bases. This CDR3 reads CASSLRVKDYGYTF. The CDR3 DNA reads TGTGCCAGCAGCTTAAGGGTCAAGGACTATGGCTACACCTTC. The full variable domain, rest sourced from reference TRBV7-3 and TRBJ1-2, is GAGVSQTPSNKVTEKGKYVELRCDPISGHTALYWYRQSLGQGPEFLIYFQGTGAADDSGLPNDRFFAVRPEGSVSTLKIQRTERGDSAVYLCASSLRVKDYGYTFGSGTRLTVV.

The chain combines TRBV20-1 with TRBJ2-5; no reliable D call. The germline gives CDR1 DFQATT, CDR2 SNEGSKA (reference sequence). V was shortened by 6 bases and J by 2 bases, with 16 bases between the two germline ends. This CDR3 spans 14 amino acids. The CDR3 DNA follows: TGCAGTGCCTCCTCAGGTCCACCACAAGAGACCCAGTACTTC. Protein: CSASSGPPQETQYF.

This clonotype was seen only a few times. This chain joins TRBV20-1 and TRBJ2-2, with 7 nucleotides matching TRBD2. Per the germline V gene, CDR1 is DFQATT and CDR2 is SNEGSKA (reference sequence). V trimming: 5 bases; J trimming: 4 bases; junction bases outside the gene matches: 13. This CDR3 has 16 amino acids. CDR3 coding DNA: TGCAGTGCTTCCAGACGGCGGAGGGAGGGCACCGGGGAGCTGTTTTTT. Its translation: CSASRRRREGTGELFF.

This clonotype has just a few counts. This chain links TRBV7-9 with TRBJ2-7; D is undetermined. CDR1 and CDR2 (germline): SEHNR, FQNEAQ (reference sequence). This CDR3 has 14 amino acids. V was trimmed by 1 base and J by 3 bases, leaving 10 bases between them. This CDR3 is CASSLVGPFYEQYF. CDR3 sequence (DNA): TGTGCCAGCAGCTTAGTGGGCCCCTTCTACGAGCAGTACTTC.

The genes are TRBV30 and TRBJ1-5; possible D gene TRBD1, 5 bases. V dropped 5 bases and J dropped 5 bases, with 13 bases sitting between them. Germline V gives CDR1 GTSNPN, CDR2 SVGIG (reference sequence). This CDR3 comprises 13 residues. This CDR3 reads CAWGPGGDQPQHF. CDR3 coding DNA: TGTGCCTGGGGCCCTGGGGGGGATCAGCCCCAGCATTTT.

This clonotype was counted only a few times. The chain joins TRBV18 to TRBJ1-5; D gene ambiguous. The CDR3 is 15 amino acids. Trimming stripped 1 base from V and 2 bases from J, with 9 bases between. Germline V gene lookup returns CDR1 KGHSH and CDR2 LQKENI. Here the CDR3 DNA reads TGTGCCAGCTCACCACAAGGGAAGGGCAATCAGCCCCAGCATTTT. It yields the protein CASSPQGKGNQPQHF.

This chain connects TRBV11-2 to TRBJ2-7; the D is unclear. The germline V gene encodes CDR1 SGHAT and CDR2 FQNNGV. The CDR3 consists of 15 residues. Trimming pared 0 bases from V and 0 bases from J, leaving 9 bases between. Here the CDR3 reads CASSLDMGPSYEQYF. CDR3 DNA sequence: TGTGCCAGCAGCTTAGATATGGGCCCCTCCTACGAGCAGTACTTC.

This clonotype turned up a few times. The chain joins TRBV10-3 to TRBJ2-3; D gene ambiguous. CDR1 and CDR2 (germline): ENHRY, SYGVKD. The CDR3 spans 12 residues. Trimming left V 0 bases short and J 7 bases short, with 5 bases between. The CDR3 DNA is TGTGCCATCAGTGAGTCTAGGTATACGCAGTATTTT. This sequence encodes CAISESRYTQYF.

This clonotype was seen ten or more times. V usage is TRBV7-2 and J usage is TRBJ2-1; D gene uncertain. The CDR3 totals 15 residues. The V end lost 1 base, the J end lost 4 bases, and 11 bases lay between the germline ends. Germline CDR1 reads SGHTA; CDR2 reads FQGNSA. DNA of the CDR3: TGTGCCAGCAGCTTAGAACACTCGCGGTACAATGAGCAGTTCTTC. Its translation is CASSLEHSRYNEQFF.

V is TRBV29-1 and J is TRBJ2-7, with 7 positions matching TRBD2. Trimming cost V 5 bases and J 1 base; bases outside gene matches: 5. The CDR3 is 13 residues long. CDR1 SQVTM and CDR2 ANQGSEA come from the germline V gene. Written as DNA, the CDR3 is TGCAGCGTTCGTACGGGGGGATCCTACGAGCAGTACTTC. Translated: CSVRTGGSYEQYF.

The rearrangement joins TRBV20-1 to TRBJ2-5; D is unclear. This CDR3 region has 12 residues. The V gene's germline CDR1 is DFQATT and CDR2 SNEGSKA (reference sequence). V shed 2 bases and J shed 11 bases, with 15 bases lying between them. The CDR3 reads CSARLLGYDQYF. CDR3 sequence (DNA): TGCAGTGCTAGACTATTGGGGTACGATCAGTACTTC.

This clonotype was seen at least ten times. The rearrangement uses TRBV4-2 and TRBJ1-2, with 7 positions matching TRBD1. Germline CDR1 LGHNA, CDR2 YNFKEQ. The J segment lost 0 bases and the V segment lost 0 bases, leaving 10 bases of the junction unmatched. The CDR3 has 18 amino acids. This CDR3 is CASSQDLSSTGTNYGYTF. The CDR3 DNA sequence: TGTGCCAGCAGCCAAGATCTTAGTTCGACAGGGACTAACTATGGCTACACCTTC.

In its sample, this clonotype was seen a few times. The CDR3 nucleotides are TGTGCCAGCAGTTACTCGATGGGCCAGGGTAGCAATTCACCCCTCCACTTT. The encoded protein is CASSYSMGQGSNSPLHF. This chain links TRBV6-5 with TRBJ1-6; the D gene is possibly TRBD1 (5 bases). The length of the CDR3 is 17 residues. V shed 0 bases and J shed 7 bases, with 16 bases lying between them. The germline V gene has CDR1 MNHEY and CDR2 SVGAGI.

The chain combines TRBV4-3 with TRBJ1-5; D is uncertain. This CDR3 contains 18 residues. CDR1 and CDR2 from the germline V gene are LGHNA and YSLEER. V lost 0 bases and J lost 0, with 15 bases in between. In DNA form, the CDR3 reads TGCGCCAGCAGCCAAGACGCCTCCAGACGATATAGCAATCAGCCCCAGCATTTT. Translation: CASSQDASRRYSNQPQHF.

This clonotype was seen a handful of times. The V call is TRBV7-8, the J call TRBJ1-5, with D uncertain. Trimming shortened V by 2 bases and J by 5 bases, and 7 bases separated the two germline ends. Germline V gene sequence: CDR1 SGHVS, CDR2 FQNEAQ. The CDR3 contains 13 residues. The CDR3 here is CASSLMLDQPQHF. The CDR3 DNA is TGTGCCAGCAGCTTAATGTTGGATCAGCCCCAGCATTTT. Using reference TRBV7-8 and TRBJ1-5 for the parts outside the CDR3, the full variable domain is GAGVSQSPRYKVAKRGQDVALRCDPISGHVSLFWYQQALGQGPEFLTYFQNEAQLDKSGLPSDRFFAERPEGSVSTLKIQRTQQEDSAVYLCASSLMLDQPQHFGDGTRLSIL.

V usage is TRBV5-6 and J usage is TRBJ2-6, with no clear D. V gave up 4 bases and J gave up 0 bases, with 11 bases separating them. CDR1 is SGHDT, CDR2 YYEEEE, per germline. The CDR3 contains 16 residues. CDR3 DNA: TGTGCCAGCAGCGTGGCCGTGAGCTCTGGGGCCAACGTCCTGACTTTC. This gives the protein CASSVAVSSGANVLTF.

This clonotype occurred a few times. This chain joins TRBV5-1 and TRBJ1-1; maybe TRBD1 (6 bases). There are 16 residues in the CDR3. The V gene lost 5 bases and the J gene lost 2 bases, with 19 bases spanning the gap. Looked up from germline, CDR1 is SGHRS and CDR2 is YFSETQ. The CDR3 region is CASSSRQAGGNTEAFF. Here the CDR3 DNA reads TGCGCCAGCAGTTCGAGACAGGCGGGGGGCAACACTGAAGCTTTCTTT. The full variable domain, its missing parts supplied by reference TRBV5-1 and TRBJ1-1, is KAGVTQTPRYLIKTRGQQVTLSCSPISGHRSVSWYQQTPGQGLQFLFEYFSETQRNKGNFPGRFSGRQFSNSRSEMNVSTLELGDSALYLCASSSRQAGGNTEAFFGQGTRLTVV.

The chain couples TRBV24-1 to TRBJ2-1, with D possibly TRBD2 on 5 matching bases. V lost 5 bases, J lost 9 bases, and 13 bases lay in between. Germline V CDR1 and CDR2: KGHDR, SFDVKD. The CDR3 runs 13 residues. The chain's CDR3 is CATSAWTRGEQFF. The CDR3 DNA follows: TGTGCCACCAGTGCTTGGACTCGCGGTGAGCAGTTCTTC.